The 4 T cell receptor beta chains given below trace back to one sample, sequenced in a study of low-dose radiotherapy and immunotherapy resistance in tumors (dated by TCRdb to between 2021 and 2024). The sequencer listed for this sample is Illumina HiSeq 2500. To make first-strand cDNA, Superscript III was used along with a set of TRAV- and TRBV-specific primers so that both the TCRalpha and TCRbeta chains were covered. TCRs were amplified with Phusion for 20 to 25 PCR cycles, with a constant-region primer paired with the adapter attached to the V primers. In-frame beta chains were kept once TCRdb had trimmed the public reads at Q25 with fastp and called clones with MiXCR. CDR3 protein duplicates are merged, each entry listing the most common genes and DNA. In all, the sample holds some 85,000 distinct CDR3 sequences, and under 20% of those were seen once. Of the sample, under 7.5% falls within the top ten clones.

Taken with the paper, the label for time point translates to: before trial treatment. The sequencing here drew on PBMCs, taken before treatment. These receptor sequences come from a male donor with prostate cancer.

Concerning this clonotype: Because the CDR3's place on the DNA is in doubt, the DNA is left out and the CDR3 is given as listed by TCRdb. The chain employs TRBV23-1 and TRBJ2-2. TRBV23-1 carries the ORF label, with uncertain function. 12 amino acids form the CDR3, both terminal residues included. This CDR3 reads CASSLHRGAVFF.

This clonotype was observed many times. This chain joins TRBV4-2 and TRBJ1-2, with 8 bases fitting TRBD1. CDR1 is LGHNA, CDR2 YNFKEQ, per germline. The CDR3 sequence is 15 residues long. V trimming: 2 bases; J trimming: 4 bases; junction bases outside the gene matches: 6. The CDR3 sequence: CASSQFSGTGYGYTF. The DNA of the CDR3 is TGTGCCAGCAGCCAATTCTCCGGGACAGGCTATGGCTACACCTTC.

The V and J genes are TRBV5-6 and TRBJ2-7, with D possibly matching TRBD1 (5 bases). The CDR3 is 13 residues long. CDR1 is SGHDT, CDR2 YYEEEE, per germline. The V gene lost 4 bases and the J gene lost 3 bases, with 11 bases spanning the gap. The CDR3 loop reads CASSVGRVYEQYF. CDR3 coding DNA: TGTGCCAGCAGCGTGGGCAGGGTCTACGAGCAGTACTTC.

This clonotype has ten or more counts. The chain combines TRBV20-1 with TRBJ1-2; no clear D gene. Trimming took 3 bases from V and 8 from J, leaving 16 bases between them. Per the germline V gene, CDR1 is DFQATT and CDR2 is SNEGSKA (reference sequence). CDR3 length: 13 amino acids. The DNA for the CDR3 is TGCAGTGCTAGTTCCACCGTCGGGTACGGCTACACCTTC. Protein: CSASSTVGYGYTF.